This record covers a single T cell receptor beta chain. It has no known antigen specificity. No base quality information exists; no much larger clone differs at one position. The CDR3 regions of human TCRbeta chains were analyzed by immunosequencing. The authors processed their data as follows. TCRs in the repertoires were compared against a reference library of SARS-CoV-2-specific TCRs that had been generated with the MIRA antigen-specificity platform. Breadth meant the fraction of unique TCRs that were SARS-CoV-2-associated, whereas depth meant the fraction of total T cells that were SARS-CoV-2-associated. Using the MIRA data, every spike-specific TCR was mapped to the spike region that the TCR reacted to and assigned to either a CD4 or a CD8 class. Log10-transformed breadth and depth values were compared by one-way ANOVA with Sidak's multiple comparisons tests. TCRdb stores this immuneACCESS table with in-frame sequences only. Part of the clones is absent; in the studies checked, under half of the shortfall reflects unresolved V genes, and no reason is known for the rest. That table furnishes V, J and clone size, whereas the DNA furnished D and trimming. The sample data list about 110,000 clones, and around 93% of these were observed just once. Of the sample, 7.5% to 9% is held by the ten largest clones.

The time point label on this specimen signifies: baseline before first vaccination. Samples from vaccinated people were obtained from the UK trials COV001 and COV002, which included a single-blind randomized controlled phase 2/3 trial of AZD1222 (ChAdOx1 nCoV-19) in healthy adults. For TCRbeta chain sequencing, PBMC samples from trial participants were taken at day 0 and at day 28 after the second dose. This record belongs to a study of T cell responses to AZD1222 COVID-19 vaccine (dated by TCRdb to 2020 to 2023). For the wider study: AZD1222 recipients given second doses at about 4 weeks or at about 12 weeks were pooled, since spike-specific TCR depth and breadth were not found to differ between the two schedules. A total of about 230 trial participants underwent TCR sequencing, of whom 207 received two doses of AZD1222 and around 25 received two doses of the MenACWY control vaccine. Enrollment into the trials was organized by age into subgroups of 18-55, 56-69 and 70-plus years, and those subgroups contained around 150, 28 and 57 TCR-sequenced participants, respectively. The full study reports these points: Because no day 14 peak-response samples were available, repertoires were characterized only after the peak T cell response. Nearly half of unique spike-specific TCRs reportedly recognized epitopes outside regions mutated in the B.1.351 and B.1.1.7 variants. Participants were mostly white British and included more females than males, and it was suggested by the authors that clonal diversity may have been underestimated. After two AZD1222 doses, spike-specific TCR breadth and depth were significantly higher than at day 0 and than in MenACWY recipients. Vaccine-associated CD4 TCRs spanned the whole spike protein, with dominant responses in regions 160-218 and 743-854. Conclusions about previously exposed vaccinees were limited because only six AZD1222 recipients were SARS-CoV-2 seropositive at baseline. In the small 56-69-year group, the increase in depth fell short of significance, most likely because of low power.

CDR3 length: 15 amino acids, cysteine to phenylalanine. Only CDR3 DNA is held: 45 bases, read in frame from base 1. The trim is 7 bases for V and 1 base for J, with a gap of 16 bases between the germline ends. The rearranged chain carries TRBV23-1 and TRBJ1-1, with the D gene not clear enough to name. Being an ORF, TRBV23-1 has a function that is uncertain. The receptor was derived from an adult in good health. The sample here was peripheral blood, taken on day 0 of AZD1222 vaccination. The CDR3 region: CASMISVPSNTEAFF. DNA sequence: TGCGCCAGCATGATCAGCGTTCCTTCGAACACTGAAGCTTTCTTT.